This T cell receptor (beta chain) was sequenced in a study of human T cells and chemical hapten exposure. This sample's time point: patch test 1, 2 weeks after DPC sensitization. Treatment defined: therapeutic diphenylcyclopropenone sensitization with weekly scalp DPC. The template was total RNA from unfractionated whole blood. Trimming left V 6 bases short and J 1 base short, with 15 bases between. CDR1 and CDR2 from the germline V gene are DFQATT and SNEGSKA (reference sequence). The CDR3 loop spans 14 amino acids. Study-wide results and caveats: Each of the donors had alopecia, so their immune responses may not resemble those of healthy people. Patch test score tracked positively with PT1 expanded TCR counts.

As concerns this clonotype: Its antigen remains unidentified.

MiXCR was run by TCRdb on the RACE reads, yielding one entry per CDR3 protein. The sample includes 370,000 or so distinct CDR3 sequences, around 5% of them seen just once. This sequence originates from a woman aged 45-60 years with alopecia areata. Some clones in this sample may be carry-over from other donors' samples. Sequenced here: whole blood, sampled in connection with sensitization to the hapten diphenylcyclopropenone (DPC). The V and J genes are TRBV20-1 and TRBJ1-1; D remains unclear. CDR3 region: CSATPPAPNTEAFF. DNA for the CDR3: TGCAGTGCCACCCCCCCGGCCCCGAACACTGAAGCTTTCTTT.